The rows below give T cell receptor beta chains drawn from one sample of a study of identical twins. In TCRdb, the 5' RACE reads were re-called with MiXCR into one record per CDR3 protein. This repertoire shows 600,000 to 800,000 distinct CDR3 sequences, 21% found once; its top ten account for approximately 4.3%. The data were also submitted as part of a second study, on T cells expressing NK-cell markers.

Source material: PBMCs. Every receptor here comes from a woman between 18 and 29 years old in good health. CDR3s include the opening cysteine and the closing phenylalanine or tryptophan. The D gene is left open where the match is weak. Only some rows state a clone size, as once, few, many or a class for expanded clones.

CDR3 DNA: TGTGCCAGCAGTCCGCCCCTAGCAGGGTTTTACGAGCAGTACTTC
CDR3 protein: CASSPPLAGFYEQYF
J gene: TRBJ2-7
D gene: -
clone size: -
V gene: TRBV12-3/TRBV12-4

CDR3 DNA: TGCAGTGCTAGAGATCCAGACAGGGTAGGCTACGAGCAGTACTTC
CDR3 protein: CSARDPDRVGYEQYF
J gene: TRBJ2-7
D gene: TRBD1
clone size: few
V gene: TRBV20-1

CDR3 DNA: TGTGCCAGCAGTTTCATGGCAATTTCCTACAATGAGCAGTTCTTC
CDR3 protein: CASSFMAISYNEQFF
J gene: TRBJ2-1
D gene: -
clone size: many
V gene: TRBV12-3/TRBV12-4

CDR3 DNA: TGTGCCAGCAGCCCCCTACTGACAGGGGAATCTTTCTATGGCTACACCTTC
CDR3 protein: CASSPLLTGESFYGYTF
J gene: TRBJ1-2
D gene: TRBD1
clone size: -
V gene: TRBV5-6

CDR3 DNA: TGCGCCAGCAGGGCAGGGGTCAACTCTGGGGCCAACGTCCTGACTTTC
CDR3 protein: CASRAGVNSGANVLTF
J gene: TRBJ2-6
D gene: -
clone size: few
V gene: TRBV10-2

CDR3 DNA: TGTGCCAGCAGCTTAGGCTACCACTCCAATGAGCAGTTCTTC
CDR3 protein: CASSLGYHSNEQFF
J gene: TRBJ2-1
D gene: -
clone size: -
V gene: TRBV7-2

CDR3 DNA: TGCAGCGTTGAGTGGCCGTATTTGTCCGACGGAGAGACCCAGTACTTC
CDR3 protein: CSVEWPYLSDGETQYF
J gene: TRBJ2-5
D gene: -
clone size: -
V gene: TRBV29-1

CDR3 DNA: TGTGCCAGCAGACGGGGGGTCATGGAGACCCAGTACTTC
CDR3 protein: CASRRGVMETQYF
J gene: TRBJ2-5
D gene: TRBD2
clone size: -
V gene: TRBV7-9

CDR3 DNA: TGCAGCGTTGTCAGCGCAACTAATGAAAAACTGTTTTTT
CDR3 protein: CSVVSATNEKLFF
J gene: TRBJ1-4
D gene: -
clone size: few
V gene: TRBV29-1

CDR3 DNA: TGCAGCGTCCGGAACAGGGTTGTAGACACTGAAGCTTTCTTT
CDR3 protein: CSVRNRVVDTEAFF
J gene: TRBJ1-1
D gene: -
clone size: -
V gene: TRBV29-1

CDR3 DNA: TGCAGTGCTAGAGGGGCTAGCAGTATTGGGGCCAACGTCCTGACTTTC
CDR3 protein: CSARGASSIGANVLTF
J gene: TRBJ2-6
D gene: -
clone size: -
V gene: TRBV20-1

CDR3 DNA: TGTGCCAGCAGCGGACAGGGCCTTGGCACAGATACGCAGTATTTT
CDR3 protein: CASSGQGLGTDTQYF
J gene: TRBJ2-3
D gene: TRBD1
clone size: -
V gene: TRBV12-3/TRBV12-4

CDR3 DNA: TGCAGTGCTAGAGATACTAGTGGGACTAGCGGCTCCTACGAGCAGTACTTC
CDR3 protein: CSARDTSGTSGSYEQYF
J gene: TRBJ2-7
D gene: TRBD2
clone size: -
V gene: TRBV20-1

CDR3 DNA: TGTGCCAGCGCCGGACTAGCGGGGAATGCCTACGAGCAGTACTTC
CDR3 protein: CASAGLAGNAYEQYF
J gene: TRBJ2-7
D gene: TRBD2
clone size: few
V gene: TRBV18

CDR3 DNA: TGTGCCAGCAGCACCCCAACCACAGGGATCTACGAGCAGTACTTC
CDR3 protein: CASSTPTTGIYEQYF
J gene: TRBJ2-7
D gene: -
clone size: few
V gene: TRBV7-9

CDR3 DNA: TGCAGCTTACTTAGCGGGGGGCCGGTAGATACGCAGTATTTT
CDR3 protein: CSLLSGGPVDTQYF
J gene: TRBJ2-3
D gene: TRBD2
clone size: few
V gene: TRBV29-1

CDR3 DNA: TGTGCCAGCAGTGTGGGGGGAGCATCCTACAATGAGCAGTTCTTC
CDR3 protein: CASSVGGASYNEQFF
J gene: TRBJ2-1
D gene: -
clone size: -
V gene: TRBV7-2

CDR3 DNA: TGTGCCAGCAGGGGACAGTTAGAAGCTTTCTTT
CDR3 protein: CASRGQLEAFF
J gene: TRBJ1-1
D gene: TRBD1
clone size: many
V gene: TRBV6-5

CDR3 DNA: TGTGCCAGCAGTTACCTTGACAGGGTGGGCGAGCAGTACTTC
CDR3 protein: CASSYLDRVGEQYF
J gene: TRBJ2-7
D gene: TRBD1
clone size: few
V gene: TRBV6-5

CDR3 DNA: TGCGCCAGCAGCGTAGTTCAAGGGCAGCATCCCTACAATGAGCAGTTCTTC
CDR3 protein: CASSVVQGQHPYNEQFF
J gene: TRBJ2-1
D gene: -
clone size: many
V gene: TRBV5-1